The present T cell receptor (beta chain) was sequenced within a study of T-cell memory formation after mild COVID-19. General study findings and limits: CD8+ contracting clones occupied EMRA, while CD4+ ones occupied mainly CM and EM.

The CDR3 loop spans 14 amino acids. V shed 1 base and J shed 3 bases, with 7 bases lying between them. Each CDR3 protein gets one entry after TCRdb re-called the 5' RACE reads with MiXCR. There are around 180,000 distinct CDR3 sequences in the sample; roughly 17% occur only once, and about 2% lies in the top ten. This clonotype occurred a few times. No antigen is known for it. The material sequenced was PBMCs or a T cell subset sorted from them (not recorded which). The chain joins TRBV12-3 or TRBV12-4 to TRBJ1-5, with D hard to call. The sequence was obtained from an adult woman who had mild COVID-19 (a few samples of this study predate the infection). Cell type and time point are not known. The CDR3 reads CASSLDTVNQPQHF. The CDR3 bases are TGTGCCAGCAGTTTAGATACAGTCAATCAGCCCCAGCATTTT.